The 14 T cell receptor beta chains given below trace back to one sample, sequenced in a study of cytomegalovirus exposure and HLA in healthy donors. The PCR contained 60 Vbeta and 13 Jbeta primers. Method: immunoSEQ multiplex PCR; TCRdb's copy keeps in-frame clones and lacks some. The table lists 180,000 or so clones, roughly 80% of them singletons. Material for sequencing was PBMCs. These receptors all stem from a woman aged 50 to 60 in good health and CMV-seropositive.

This chain uses TRBV2 with TRBJ2-7; weak D call: TRBD2 (7 bases). The CDR3 sequence is 13 residues long. CDR1 is SNHLY, CDR2 FYNNEI, per germline. The V end lost 3 bases, the J end lost 12 bases, and 18 bases lay between the germline ends. The CDR3 sequence: CASSEEGGGGLYF. The CDR3 DNA is TGTGCCAGCAGTGAGGAGGGAGGGGGGGGGTTGTACTTC.

The V gene is TRBV6-1, the J gene TRBJ2-1; 10 nucleotides align to TRBD2. Germline assignment: CDR1 MNHNS and CDR2 SASEGT. This CDR3 has 15 residues. V was pared by 6 bases and J by 4 bases, with 6 bases of the junction left unmatched. The CDR3 DNA sequence: TGTGCCAGCAGGCTAGCGGGAGTTGGTTACAATGAGCAGTTCTTC. As protein: CASRLAGVGYNEQFF.

This clone was recorded a few times. Other DNA sequences in the same sample also yield this CDR3. The rearrangement links TRBV19 to TRBJ1-5; D is perhaps TRBD1 (5 bases). The CDR3 spans 14 residues. The germline V gene has CDR1 LNHDA and CDR2 SQIVND (reference sequence). V was pared by 5 bases and J by 4 bases, with 12 bases between. CDR3 in DNA: TGTGCCAGTAGTGGGCAGGGAGGGAATCAGCCCCAGCATTTT. This encodes CASSGQGGNQPQHF.

This chain connects TRBV10-3 to TRBJ2-1; the match to TRBD2 covers 11 bases. Germline V gene data show CDR1 as ENHRY and CDR2 as SYGVKD. The CDR3 spans 18 residues. Unmatched junction bases numbered 12, after V lost 2 bases and J lost 6 bases. For the CDR3, the DNA is TGTGCCATCAGTGAGCGGGGTTATAGCGGGGGGGCCTCCAATGAGCAGTTCTTC. Translating gives CAISERGYSGGASNEQFF.

This clone turned up a few times. The chain has TRBV4-1 and TRBJ2-7; the D is unclear. Germline CDR1 is MGHRA and CDR2 is YSYEKL. The CDR3 runs to 13 residues. V dropped 0 bases and J dropped 7 bases, with 10 bases sitting between them. Here the CDR3 DNA reads TGCGCCAGCAGCCAAGAATTGCTCCGGGAGCAGTACTTC. Translation: CASSQELLREQYF.

This clone was detected only a few times. The rearrangement joins TRBV23-1 to TRBJ2-7, with D perhaps TRBD2 (6 bases). TRBV23-1 falls under the ORF class, with uncertain function. The CDR3 contains 10 residues. Deletions cut 4 bases from V and 9 bases from J, with 7 bases between. The CDR3 is CASSRRGQYF. The CDR3 DNA sequence: TGCGCCAGCAGTCGGCGGGGGCAGTACTTC.

The count of this clone is one. V and J are TRBV27 and TRBJ1-4; perhaps TRBD1 as D (5 bases). CDR3 length: 18 amino acids. CDR1 MNHEY and CDR2 SMNVEV come from the germline V gene (reference sequence). V was trimmed by 2 bases and J by 0 bases, leaving 16 bases between them. The CDR3 bases are TGTGCCAGCAGTTTACATGAGGGGAGGGATGCAACTAATGAAAAACTGTTTTTT. Amino acid sequence: CASSLHEGRDATNEKLFF.

The chain is built from TRBV11-2 and TRBJ2-3; D unresolved. CDR1 is SGHAT, CDR2 FQNNGV, per germline. The CDR3 is 15 amino acids. V shed 0 bases and J shed 3 bases, with 10 bases lying between them. In DNA form, the CDR3 reads TGTGCCAGCAGCTTAGACGGCTTGGAGACAGATACGCAGTATTTT. It specifies CASSLDGLETDTQYF.

This rearrangement joins TRBV28 to TRBJ1-1; no clear D. V was shortened by 7 bases and J by 6 bases, with 15 bases between the two germline ends. This CDR3 has 13 amino acids. Germline-derived CDR1 and CDR2 are MDHEN and SYDVKM. The CDR3 protein is CASNPGEYPEAFF. CDR3 DNA sequence: TGTGCCAGCAACCCTGGGGAGTACCCTGAAGCTTTCTTT. The full variable domain, in which reference TRBV28 and TRBJ1-1 provide the parts outside the CDR3, is DVKVTQSSRYLVKRTGEKVFLECVQDMDHENMFWYRQDPGLGLRLIYFSYDVKMKEKGDIPEGYSVSREKKERFSLILESASTNQTSMYLCASNPGEYPEAFFGQGTRLTVV.

The V call is TRBV5-1, the J call TRBJ2-3; weak D call: TRBD2 (7 bases). V was clipped by 0 bases and J by 5 bases, with 16 bases between them. The V gene's germline CDR1 is SGHRS and CDR2 YFSETQ. This CDR3 region has 16 residues. CDR3 region: CASSLVFREGGDTQYF. The CDR3 DNA is TGCGCCAGCAGCTTGGTGTTCAGGGAGGGGGGAGATACGCAGTATTTT.

This clone was picked up a small number of times. The chain uses TRBV4-3 and TRBJ2-1, with TRBD2 identical over 9 bases. The ends lost 4 bases at V and 3 bases at J; junction bases unmatched: 7. CDR3 length: 16 residues. CDR1 LGHNA and CDR2 YSLEER come from the germline V gene. The CDR3 coding sequence is TGCGCCAGCAGCCTCACAGCGGGGGGCCTCTACAATGAGCAGTTCTTC. It translates to CASSLTAGGLYNEQFF.

The V gene is TRBV4-1, the J gene TRBJ2-1; 10 bases align to TRBD1. Losses at the gene ends were 5 bases for V and 3 bases for J; bases not matched to a gene: 4. The CDR3 contains 15 residues. Per the germline V gene, CDR1 is MGHRA and CDR2 is YSYEKL. CDR3 protein: CASSWTGGLYNEQFF. The CDR3 DNA reads as TGCGCCAGCAGCTGGACAGGGGGACTCTACAATGAGCAGTTCTTC.

The gene calls are TRBV5-1 and TRBJ1-6; a weak D match, TRBD1 (5 bases). V lost 1 base and J lost 7, with 9 bases in between. The CDR3 runs 14 residues. The germline gives CDR1 SGHRS, CDR2 YFSETQ. CDR3 sequence (DNA): TGCGCCAGCAGCTTGAAGACAGACAATTCACCCCTCCACTTT. Protein product: CASSLKTDNSPLHF.

The chain carries TRBV18 and TRBJ2-3; no reliable D call. The CDR3 consists of 12 residues. The V and J ends lost 4 bases and 6 bases respectively, with 8 bases between them. Looked up from germline, CDR1 is KGHSH and CDR2 is LQKENI. The CDR3 sequence: CASSLMLDTQYF. Here the CDR3 DNA reads TGTGCCAGCTCACTCATGTTGGATACGCAGTATTTT.